This is a list of T cell receptor beta chains from one sample in a study of regulatory T cells in long-lasting Graves disease. TCRdb re-analysed the multiplex PCR reads in MiXCR, keeping a single row per CDR3 protein. Altogether 420,000 or so distinct CDR3 sequences are present, over 15% being singletons, with the ten largest covering 20% to 25%. These same data were also listed under a study on T cells in Graves' hyperthyroidism and ophthalmopathy.

The material sequenced was peripheral blood mononuclear cells (PBMCs), taken at new diagnosis, from a patient treated with antithyroid drugs. Receptors originate from a woman younger than 35 with Graves disease. Both conserved end residues are part of each CDR3.

v_gene	j_gene	CDR3aa
TRBV6-1	TRBJ1-1	CASRFLGSFTEAFF
TRBV5-1	TRBJ2-1	CASSFLADTDYNEQFF
TRBV27	TRBJ1-5	CASGRASNQPQHF
TRBV13	TRBJ2-7	CASSPRTGVYEQYF
TRBV28	TRBJ2-3	CASSSGSVPDTQYF
TRBV15	TRBJ2-3	CATSRGAGGFGFSDTQYF
TRBV10-3	TRBJ2-7	CAIEPGTGSYEQYF
TRBV6-2/TRBV6-3	TRBJ2-7	CASRTGGKVIYEQYF
TRBV2	TRBJ2-7	CASSVKWQYF
TRBV12-5	TRBJ2-1	CASAPVGSYNEQFF